The 28 T cell receptor beta chains below all came from one sample that was sequenced in a study of shared clonotypes between healthy human individuals. Here immunoSEQ multiplex PCR was the method, and the copy in TCRdb shows in-frame clones only, minus some. This sample has roughly 500,000 clones, with roughly 80% found just once. Sequencing was performed on PBMCs. The receptor set was obtained from a woman between 40 and 50 years old in good health. Some clones in this sample may be carry-over from other donors' samples.

There are many counts of this clone. Here the CDR3 reads CASSLFDRSYNEQFF. The CDR3 DNA sequence: TGTGCCAGCAGTTTATTTGACAGGTCCTACAATGAGCAGTTCTTC. This chain joins TRBV27 and TRBJ2-1, with D tentatively TRBD1 (6 bases). The CDR3 contains 15 residues. The V gene's germline CDR1 is MNHEY and CDR2 SMNVEV (reference sequence). V lost 1 base and J lost 1, with 8 bases in between.

The chain links TRBV7-8 to TRBJ2-1, with D possibly being TRBD1 (5 bases). CDR1 is SGHVS and CDR2 is FQNEAQ in the germline V gene. This CDR3 has 14 residues. Trimming removed 4 bases at V and 13 bases at J, with 20 bases between. For the CDR3, the DNA is TGTGCCAGCAGCTCACCTTGGGGCGGTGGCCAACAGTTCTTC. Residues: CASSSPWGGGQQFF.

The chain combines TRBV11-3 with TRBJ2-1, with 9 bases aligning to TRBD1. The germline V gene encodes CDR1 SGHNT and CDR2 YENEEA. The CDR3 covers 16 residues. With V trimmed by 1 base and J by 5 bases, 6 bases remained unmatched. DNA for the CDR3: TGTGCCAGCAGCTTAGGGGGGGACAGGGCGGACAATGAGCAGTTCTTC. Amino acids: CASSLGGDRADNEQFF.

The rearrangement joins TRBV28 to TRBJ2-7, with TRBD1 identical over 7 bases. Germline V gives CDR1 MDHEN, CDR2 SYDVKM. The J segment lost 1 base and the V segment lost 7 bases, leaving 7 bases of the junction unmatched. The CDR3 has 14 residues. The CDR3 nucleotides are TGTGCCAGCACAGGACAGGCCGTATCCTACGAGCAGTACTTC. Protein sequence: CASTGQAVSYEQYF.

The genes are TRBV29-1 and TRBJ2-7, with 7 bases that match TRBD2. Germline loops: CDR1 SQVTM, CDR2 ANQGSEA. The CDR3 covers 12 residues. The V segment lost 4 bases and the J segment 3 bases; nucleotides outside the gene matches: 3. The chain's CDR3 is CSVGKRGYEQYF. The CDR3, as DNA: TGCAGCGTTGGCAAGCGGGGCTACGAGCAGTACTTC.

This sequence joins TRBV4-1 and TRBJ2-7, with 10 bases lining up with TRBD1. Trimming removed 5 bases from V and 3 bases from J; junction bases left unmatched: 4. This CDR3 is 14 amino acids long. Germline V gives CDR1 MGHRA, CDR2 YSYEKL. The CDR3, as DNA: TGCGCCAGCAGCGACCGGGACAGGGGCTACGAGCAGTACTTC. Its translation is CASSDRDRGYEQYF.

The V gene is TRBV4-1, the J gene TRBJ2-7; the D gene could be TRBD1 or TRBD2 (6 bases each). The ends were cut back, 0 bases at V and 6 bases at J, with 15 bases in the middle. Germline V gene lookup returns CDR1 MGHRA and CDR2 YSYEKL. The CDR3 totals 15 residues. This chain's CDR3 is CASSQDWRGEGEQYF. The DNA of the CDR3 is TGCGCCAGCAGCCAAGACTGGAGGGGGGAAGGCGAGCAGTACTTC.

V and J are TRBV2 and TRBJ2-7; D may be TRBD1 (6 bases). The germline V gene encodes CDR1 SNHLY and CDR2 FYNNEI. V lost 6 bases and J lost 4, with 16 bases in between. This CDR3 is built from 14 residues. CDR3 sequence reads: CASRVMGASYEQYF. Written as DNA, the CDR3 is TGTGCCAGCAGGGTCATGGGGGCTTCTTACGAGCAGTACTTC.

In this sample, this clone turned up once. The genes are TRBV28 and TRBJ2-2; D ambiguous. Germline values: CDR1 MDHEN, CDR2 SYDVKM. V was pared by 7 bases and J by 5 bases, with 14 bases between. This CDR3 is 14 amino acids long. The CDR3 coding sequence is TGTGCCAGCATAACTCCTGAGTCGACCGGGGAGCTGTTTTTT. Translation gives CASITPESTGELFF.

The rearrangement uses TRBV7-2 and TRBJ2-7, with D possibly being TRBD2 (6 bases). This CDR3 has 16 residues. Trimming cost V 1 base and J 2 bases, with 15 bases left between them. The germline CDR1 and CDR2 sequences are SGHTA and FQGNSA. CDR3 loop: CASSLDRLGPTYEQYF. The CDR3 DNA is TGTGCCAGCAGCTTAGATCGACTAGGGCCCACCTACGAGCAGTACTTC. Combining the CDR3 with reference TRBV7-2 and TRBJ2-7 gives the whole variable domain GAGVSQSPSNKVTEKGKDVELRCDPISGHTALYWYRQSLGQGLEFLIYFQGNSAPDKSGLPSDRFSAERTGGSVSTLTIQRTQQEDSAVYLCASSLDRLGPTYEQYFGPGTRLTVT.

This clone came up once. The chain couples TRBV30 to TRBJ1-2; D gene uncertain. The CDR3 runs 14 residues. Trimming left V 0 bases short and J 1 base short, with 9 bases between. CDR1 is GTSNPN, CDR2 SVGIG, per germline (reference sequence). The CDR3 DNA reads TGTGCCTGGAGTGTACTGTCTGTTAACTATGGCTACACCTTC. Translation gives CAWSVLSVNYGYTF.

This chain connects TRBV7-3 to TRBJ1-5, with D unresolved. Germline loops: CDR1 SGHTA, CDR2 FQGTGA. This CDR3 is built from 13 residues. Trimming removed 4 bases at V and 4 bases at J, with 8 bases between. The CDR3 loop reads CASSSGPNQPQHF. CDR3 DNA sequence: TGTGCCAGCAGCTCCGGACCGAATCAGCCCCAGCATTTT.

This clone was observed once. This rearrangement joins TRBV7-8 to TRBJ1-1; no clear D gene. The CDR3 spans 13 residues. V lost 2 bases to trimming and J lost 5 bases, with 9 bases between them. In germline, CDR1 is SGHVS, CDR2 FQNEAQ. CDR3 sequence (DNA): TGTGCCAGCAGCTTACGGGGAGGGACTGAAGCTTTCTTT. Translated, it gives CASSLRGGTEAFF.

This sequence joins TRBV25-1 and TRBJ2-5, with TRBD2 identical over 12 bases. The CDR3 totals 17 residues. Germline V CDR1 and CDR2: MGHDK, SYGVNS. V dropped 3 bases and J dropped 2; count of bases not matched to a gene: 7. The CDR3 sequence is CASSETSGSLVQETQYF. In DNA form, the CDR3 reads TGTGCCAGCAGTGAGACTAGCGGGAGTTTGGTGCAAGAGACCCAGTACTTC. Supplemented by reference TRBV25-1 and TRBJ2-5, the full variable domain reads EADIYQTPRYLVIGTGKKITLECSQTMGHDKMYWYQQDPGMELHLIHYSYGVNSTEKGDLSSESTVSRIRTEHFPLTLESARPSHTSQYLCASSETSGSLVQETQYFGPGTRLLVL.

The chain carries TRBV6-1 and TRBJ1-5; 7 bases are a match to TRBD1. The germline gives CDR1 MNHNS, CDR2 SASEGT. The J segment lost 3 bases and the V segment lost 1 base, leaving 3 bases of the junction unmatched. The CDR3 has 15 amino acids. The CDR3: CASSEGGQLNQPQHF. CDR3 DNA sequence: TGTGCCAGCAGTGAAGGGGGACAGCTCAATCAGCCCCAGCATTTT.

V gene TRBV13 combines with J gene TRBJ1-2, with D hard to call. V dropped 5 bases and J dropped 2 bases, with 15 bases sitting between them. From germline, CDR1 is PRHDT and CDR2 FYEKMQ (reference sequence). This CDR3 is 15 amino acids long. CDR3: CASSPPGSRNYGYTF. CDR3 bases: TGTGCCAGCAGCCCCCCGGGTAGCAGGAACTATGGCTACACCTTC.

This chain joins TRBV28 and TRBJ1-4, with D unresolved. Trimming pared 10 bases from V and 3 bases from J, leaving 15 bases between. CDR1 and CDR2 from the germline V gene are MDHEN and SYDVKM. The CDR3 has 14 residues. In DNA, the CDR3 is TGTGCCACCACCCGTGGGTATTCTAATGAAAAACTGTTTTTT. Protein product: CATTRGYSNEKLFF. Full variable domain (outside the CDR3, taken from reference TRBV28 and TRBJ1-4): DVKVTQSSRYLVKRTGEKVFLECVQDMDHENMFWYRQDPGLGLRLIYFSYDVKMKEKGDIPEGYSVSREKKERFSLILESASTNQTSMYLCATTRGYSNEKLFFGSGTQLSVL.

CDR3 in DNA: TGCGCCAGCAGACTCCAGGGACAGCCTAACACCGGGGAGCTGTTTTTT. Translated: CASRLQGQPNTGELFF. The chain couples TRBV5-1 to TRBJ2-2, with 7 bases identical to TRBD1. This CDR3 has 16 amino acids. V lost 5 bases to trimming and J lost 2 bases; unmatched junction nucleotides: 9. Germline V gene sequence: CDR1 SGHRS, CDR2 YFSETQ.

V and J are TRBV6-1 and TRBJ1-4; TRBD1 might be the D (6 bases). The germline V gene has CDR1 MNHNS and CDR2 SASEGT. Trimming pared 6 bases from V and 2 bases from J, leaving 13 bases between. The CDR3 contains 15 residues. The CDR3 reads CASSWGGATNEKLFF. In DNA form, the CDR3 reads TGTGCCAGCAGCTGGGGGGGGGCTACTAATGAAAAACTGTTTTTT.

The chain uses TRBV28 and TRBJ1-1; 8 positions agree with TRBD1. CDR1 and CDR2 from the germline V gene are MDHEN and SYDVKM. The CDR3 consists of 16 residues. The junction had 9 bases not matched to a gene; V was cut back by 5 bases and J by 1 base. The CDR3 coding sequence is TGTGCCAGCAGTCCGCGGGACAGGTTACGGAACACTGAAGCTTTCTTT. Its protein product is CASSPRDRLRNTEAFF.

The chain links TRBV27 to TRBJ2-1, with a possible D match to TRBD1 (6 bases). The V and J ends lost 5 bases and 4 bases respectively, with 9 bases between them. The CDR3 loop spans 13 amino acids. Germline CDR1 and CDR2: MNHEY and SMNVEV (reference sequence). The CDR3 DNA sequence: TGTGCCAGCAGTGCAACAGGGTACAATGAGCAGTTCTTC. Translation: CASSATGYNEQFF.

The V gene is TRBV28, the J gene TRBJ2-7, with D perhaps assigned TRBD1 or TRBD2 (5 bases each). Trimming pared 5 bases from V and 2 bases from J, leaving 13 bases between. This CDR3 has 14 residues. CDR1 and CDR2 from the germline V gene are MDHEN and SYDVKM. The CDR3 DNA reads as TGTGCCAGCAGTCTGGGGACCTCGACCTACGAGCAGTACTTC. Its translation: CASSLGTSTYEQYF.

A note on this clone: The same CDR3 arises from other DNA sequences in this sample as well. V usage is TRBV7-2 and J usage is TRBJ1-1; the D gene is possibly TRBD1 (6 bases). Germline V gene lookup returns CDR1 SGHTA and CDR2 FQGNSA. The CDR3 is 14 amino acids. V was shortened by 5 bases and J by 1 base, with 11 bases between the two germline ends. CDR3 nucleotides: TGTGCCAGCAGCCCAGGGGCCGCGAACACTGAAGCTTTCTTT. Amino acid sequence: CASSPGAANTEAFF.

This clone was recorded a few times. This chain connects TRBV29-1 to TRBJ2-1, with D maybe TRBD2 (6 bases). This CDR3 comprises 14 residues. V was trimmed by 7 bases and J by 9 bases, leaving 22 bases between them. Looked up from germline, CDR1 is SQVTM and CDR2 is ANQGSEA. The DNA for the CDR3 is TGCAGCGCCTACGGGAGTTTCGGTTCGAGTGAGCAGTTCTTC. It yields the protein CSAYGSFGSSEQFF.

This chain links TRBV14 with TRBJ2-5, with 9 nucleotides matching TRBD2. The V gene end was trimmed by 6 bases and the J gene end by 4 bases; junction bases not matched to a gene: 9. The germline gives CDR1 SGHDN, CDR2 FVKESK. This CDR3 region has 15 residues. The CDR3 bases are TGTGCCAGCAGTCGAGTAGCGGGAGAGAGAGAGACCCAGTACTTC. Amino acids: CASSRVAGERETQYF.

This clone came up once. The V and J genes are TRBV10-2 and TRBJ2-2; 13 positions agree with TRBD2. The CDR3 is made up of 20 amino acids. Germline V lookup: CDR1 WSHSY, CDR2 SAAADI. Trimming cost V 6 bases and J 0 bases; bases outside gene matches: 13. The CDR3 here is CASRDPGLAGPKANTGELFF. CDR3 in DNA: TGCGCCAGCAGGGATCCGGGACTAGCGGGACCAAAGGCGAACACCGGGGAGCTGTTTTTT.

This clone was picked up one time. The chain employs TRBV19 and TRBJ2-3; 8 nucleotides match TRBD2. This CDR3 has 18 residues. Germline V gene lookup returns CDR1 LNHDA and CDR2 SQIVND (reference sequence). The V segment lost 4 bases and the J segment 3 bases; nucleotides outside the gene matches: 15. CDR3 DNA: TGTGCCAGTAGTACCCTTACGGGAGGGCCGGGTTCTACAGATACGCAGTATTTT. Its protein product is CASSTLTGGPGSTDTQYF.

This clone was counted a single time. The V and J genes are TRBV4-3 and TRBJ2-5, with D maybe TRBD1 (5 bases). V was cut by 1 base and J by 4 bases, with 13 bases left in between. Germline V gene sequence: CDR1 LGHNA, CDR2 YSLEER. The CDR3 is 15 amino acids. The CDR3 reads CASSQAREGAETQYF. In DNA form, the CDR3 reads TGCGCCAGCAGCCAAGCCAGGGAAGGGGCAGAGACCCAGTACTTC.